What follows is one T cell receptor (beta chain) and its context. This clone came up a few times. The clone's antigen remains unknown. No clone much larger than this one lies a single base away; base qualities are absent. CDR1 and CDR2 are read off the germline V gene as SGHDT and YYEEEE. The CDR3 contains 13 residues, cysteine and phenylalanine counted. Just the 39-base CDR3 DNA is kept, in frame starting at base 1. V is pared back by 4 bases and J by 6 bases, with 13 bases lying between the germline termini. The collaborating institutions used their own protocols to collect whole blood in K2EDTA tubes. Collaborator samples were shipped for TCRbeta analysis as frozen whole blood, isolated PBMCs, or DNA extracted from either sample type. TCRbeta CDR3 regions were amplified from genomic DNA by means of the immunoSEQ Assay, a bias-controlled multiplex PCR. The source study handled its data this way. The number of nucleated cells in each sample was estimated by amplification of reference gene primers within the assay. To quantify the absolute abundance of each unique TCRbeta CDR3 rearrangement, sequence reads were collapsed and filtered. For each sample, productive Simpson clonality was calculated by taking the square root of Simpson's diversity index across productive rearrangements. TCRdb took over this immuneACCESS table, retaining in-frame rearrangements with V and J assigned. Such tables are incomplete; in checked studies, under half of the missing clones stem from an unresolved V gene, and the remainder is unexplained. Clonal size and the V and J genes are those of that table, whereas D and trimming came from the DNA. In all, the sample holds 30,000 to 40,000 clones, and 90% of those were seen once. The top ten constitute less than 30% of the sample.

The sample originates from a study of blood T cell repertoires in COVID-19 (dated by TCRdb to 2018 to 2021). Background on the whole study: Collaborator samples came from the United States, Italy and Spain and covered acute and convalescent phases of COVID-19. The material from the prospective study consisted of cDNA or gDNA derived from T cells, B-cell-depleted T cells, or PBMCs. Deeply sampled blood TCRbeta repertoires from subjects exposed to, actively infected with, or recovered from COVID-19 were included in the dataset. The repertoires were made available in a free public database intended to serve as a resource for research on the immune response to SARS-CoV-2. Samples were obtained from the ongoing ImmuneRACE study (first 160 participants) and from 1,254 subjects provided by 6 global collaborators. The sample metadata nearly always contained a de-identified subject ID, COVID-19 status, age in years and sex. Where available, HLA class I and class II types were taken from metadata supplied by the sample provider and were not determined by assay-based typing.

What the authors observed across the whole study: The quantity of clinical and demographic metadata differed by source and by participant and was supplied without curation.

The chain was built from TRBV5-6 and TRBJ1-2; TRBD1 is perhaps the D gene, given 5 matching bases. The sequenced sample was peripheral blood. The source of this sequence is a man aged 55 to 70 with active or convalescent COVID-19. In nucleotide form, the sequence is TGTGCCAGCAGCGGGGGGTTTAATCATGGCTACACCTTC. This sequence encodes CASSGGFNHGYTF. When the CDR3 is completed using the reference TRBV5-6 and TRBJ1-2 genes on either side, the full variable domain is DAGVTQSPTHLIKTRGQQVTLRCSPKSGHDTVSWYQQALGQGPQFIFQYYEEEERQRGNFPDRFSGHQFPNYSSELNVNALLLGDSALYLCASSGGFNHGYTFGSGTRLTVV.